This TCR beta chain was retrieved from a study of cytomegalovirus exposure and HLA in healthy donors. This CDR3 spans 14 amino acids. The junction had 6 bases not matched to a gene; V was cut back by 6 bases and J by 5 bases. CDR1 and CDR2 (germline): MNHEY, SVGAGI. This clone has only one observation. Primers included in the PCR were 60 Vbeta and 13 Jbeta primers. This table comes from immunoSEQ multiplex PCR, and its TCRdb copy is limited to in-frame clones, with some not included. Seen here are about 240,000 clones, 70% to 90% observed once, and the top ten hold less than 9%. The sample taken for sequencing was PBMCs. This clonotype originated in a woman aged 60-75 years in good health and CMV-seropositive. The chain employs TRBV6-5 and TRBJ1-2; 10 nucleotides agree with TRBD1. The CDR3 DNA reads as TGTGCCAGCAGAGGGACAGGGGTCCATTATGGCTACACCTTC. Translation gives CASRGTGVHYGYTF.